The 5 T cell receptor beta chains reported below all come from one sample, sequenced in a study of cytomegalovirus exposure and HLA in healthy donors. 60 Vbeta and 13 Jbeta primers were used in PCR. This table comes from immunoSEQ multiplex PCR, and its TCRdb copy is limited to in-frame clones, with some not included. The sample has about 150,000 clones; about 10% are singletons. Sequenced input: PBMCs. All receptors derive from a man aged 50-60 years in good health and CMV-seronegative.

The CDR3 nucleotides are TGCGCCAGCAGCCCCCTGGGGGCGAACACTGAAGCTTTCTTT. Translation: CASSPLGANTEAFF. This chain uses TRBV5-1 with TRBJ1-1, with a weak D call TRBD1 (6 bases). Germline V gene sequence: CDR1 SGHRS, CDR2 YFSETQ. CDR3 length equals 14 residues. The ends were cut back, 4 bases at V and 1 base at J, with 11 bases in the middle.

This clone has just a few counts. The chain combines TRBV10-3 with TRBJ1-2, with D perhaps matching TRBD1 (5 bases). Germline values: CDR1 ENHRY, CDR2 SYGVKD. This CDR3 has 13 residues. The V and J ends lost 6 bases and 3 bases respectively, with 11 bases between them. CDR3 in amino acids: CAISTTGYYGYTF. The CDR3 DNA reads TGTGCCATCAGCACTACAGGTTACTATGGCTACACCTTC.

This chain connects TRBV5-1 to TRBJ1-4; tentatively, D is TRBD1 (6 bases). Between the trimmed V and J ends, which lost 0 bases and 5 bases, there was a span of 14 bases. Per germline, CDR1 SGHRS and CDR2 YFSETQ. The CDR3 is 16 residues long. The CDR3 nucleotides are TGCGCCAGCAGCTTGGCCGGAACAGGGCGGAATGAAAAACTGTTTTTT. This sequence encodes CASSLAGTGRNEKLFF. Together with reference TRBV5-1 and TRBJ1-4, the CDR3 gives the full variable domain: KAGVTQTPRYLIKTRGQQVTLSCSPISGHRSVSWYQQTPGQGLQFLFEYFSETQRNKGNFPGRFSGRQFSNSRSEMNVSTLELGDSALYLCASSLAGTGRNEKLFFGSGTQLSVL.

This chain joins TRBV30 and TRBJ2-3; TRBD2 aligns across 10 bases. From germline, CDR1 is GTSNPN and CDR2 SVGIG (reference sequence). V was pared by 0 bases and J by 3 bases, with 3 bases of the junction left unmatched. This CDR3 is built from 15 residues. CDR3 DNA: TGTGCCTGGAGTGTGGGAGCGGGGGGGACAGATACGCAGTATTTT. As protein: CAWSVGAGGTDTQYF.

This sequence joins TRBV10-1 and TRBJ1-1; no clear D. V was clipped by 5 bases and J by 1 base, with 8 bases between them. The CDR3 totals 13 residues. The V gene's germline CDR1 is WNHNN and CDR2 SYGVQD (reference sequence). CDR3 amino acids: CASSRTANTEAFF. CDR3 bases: TGCGCCAGCAGTCGGACTGCGAACACTGAAGCTTTCTTT.